Below, 24 T cell receptor beta chains from the same sample are listed, as sequenced in a study of regulatory T cells in long-lasting Graves disease. According to the study, TCR beta libraries were built with iRepertoire HTBI primers and CDR3-region Arm-PCR. Each CDR3 protein is one row after TCRdb ran MiXCR on the multiplex PCR reads. Of approximately 360,000 distinct CDR3 sequences in the sample, about 11% were seen once. Noted time point: newly diagnosed GD, antithyroid drugs for less than 3 months. The authors made the TCR library using RNA they extracted from PBMCs. The same sample was also studied in work on T cells in Graves' hyperthyroidism and ophthalmopathy.

Sequenced here: peripheral blood mononuclear cells (PBMCs), sampled at new diagnosis, from a patient treated with antithyroid drugs. These receptors originate from a woman between 18 and 29 years old with Graves disease.

This clonotype was recorded at least ten times. The V and J genes are TRBV2 and TRBJ1-2; unclear D gene. The CDR3 covers 13 residues. Trimming removed 10 bases from V and 1 base from J, with 13 bases in between. Germline V gives CDR1 SNHLY, CDR2 FYNNEI. In nucleotides, the CDR3 is TGTGCCATCAAGGACGGAATTAACTATGGCTACACCTTC. This translates into CAIKDGINYGYTF.

This clonotype has a count of ten or more. The rearrangement links TRBV6-4 to TRBJ1-1; D is ambiguous. Germline lookup yields CDR1 MRHNA and CDR2 SNTAGT. V lost 5 bases and J lost 1, with 20 bases in between. This CDR3 has 17 residues. Written as DNA, the CDR3 is TGTGCCAGCAGTTACGACCGGGAAAACTCAGAGAACACTGAAGCTTTCTTT. Its protein product is CASSYDRENSENTEAFF.

The chain carries TRBV6-5 and TRBJ2-1, with no clear D. Germline CDR1 MNHEY, CDR2 SVGAGI. V was pared by 2 bases and J by 9 bases, with 8 bases between. The CDR3 sequence is 12 residues long. CDR3 in DNA: TGTGCCAGCAGTTACCGGGTCCCTGAGCAGTTCTTC. Encoded protein: CASSYRVPEQFF.

This clonotype was detected only a few times. This rearrangement joins TRBV3-1 to TRBJ2-2; no clear D gene. The CDR3 is 15 amino acids. The V end lost 3 bases, the J end lost 4 bases, and 12 bases lay between the germline ends. From germline, CDR1 is LGHDT and CDR2 YNNKEL (reference sequence). The CDR3 DNA reads TGTGCCAGCAGCCACAGACACAAGACCACCGGGGAGCTGTTTTTT. The encoded protein is CASSHRHKTTGELFF. The variable domain in full, with the rest retrieved from reference TRBV3-1 and TRBJ2-2, is DTAVSQTPKYLVTQMGNDKSIKCEQNLGHDTMYWYKQDSKKFLKIMFSYNNKELIINETVPNRFSPKSPDKAHLNLHINSLELGDSAVYFCASSHRHKTTGELFFGEGSRLTVL.

The sample holds a few counts of this clonotype. The rearrangement links TRBV4-2 to TRBJ2-1; TRBD1 aligns across 11 bases. The CDR3 sequence is 15 residues long. Germline V gives CDR1 LGHNA, CDR2 YNFKEQ. The V gene end was trimmed by 4 bases and the J gene end by 5 bases; junction bases not matched to a gene: 4. CDR3 bases: TGTGCCAGCAGCCTTGGGACAGGGGGGGACAATGAGCAGTTCTTC. Its translation: CASSLGTGGDNEQFF.

In its sample, this clonotype was seen many times. This rearrangement joins TRBV12-3 or TRBV12-4 to TRBJ1-5; a weak D match, TRBD1 (5 bases). This CDR3 has 13 residues. Trimming cost V 7 bases and J 2 bases, with 9 bases left between them. Here the CDR3 DNA reads TGTGCCAGCAACGACAGACGCAATCAGCCCCAGCATTTT. Translated, it gives CASNDRRNQPQHF.

This clonotype was detected only a few times. V gene TRBV7-9 combines with J gene TRBJ1-1, with TRBD1 as a possible D gene (6 bases). V dropped 10 bases and J dropped 7 bases, with 19 bases sitting between them. The germline gives CDR1 SEHNR, CDR2 FQNEAQ (reference sequence). The CDR3 contains 13 residues. The CDR3 DNA is TGTGCCACAGCCCGAGGGGGGTCCGTTGAAGCTTTCTTT. Its translation is CATARGGSVEAFF.

This clonotype was seen only a few times. V gene TRBV5-1 combines with J gene TRBJ2-1; D call uncertain. The CDR3 runs to 13 residues. The V gene's germline CDR1 is SGHRS and CDR2 YFSETQ. Trimming shortened V by 5 bases and J by 1 base, and 7 bases separated the two germline ends. The CDR3, as DNA: TGCGCCAGCAGGGATGTTTCCTACAATGAGCAGTTCTTC. It translates to CASRDVSYNEQFF.

Ten or more counts support this clonotype. This sequence joins TRBV7-9 and TRBJ2-7; D gene ambiguous. The CDR3 spans 14 residues. Trimming left V 4 bases short and J 0 bases short, with 10 bases between. CDR1 and CDR2 from the germline V gene are SEHNR and FQNEAQ (reference sequence). The CDR3 reads CASSWTVNSYEQYF. In DNA, the CDR3 is TGTGCCAGCAGCTGGACCGTAAACTCCTACGAGCAGTACTTC.

This clonotype was picked up many times. The CDR3 is CASSSGGGNEQFF. CDR3 coding DNA: TGTGCCAGCAGTTCGGGCGGTGGCAATGAGCAGTTCTTC. The rearrangement uses TRBV11-2 and TRBJ2-1; D is undetermined. The length of the CDR3 is 13 residues. The germline CDR1 and CDR2 sequences are SGHAT and FQNNGV. Trimming took 6 bases from V and 6 from J, leaving 12 bases between them.

There are many counts of this clonotype. V usage is TRBV7-9 and J usage is TRBJ1-1, with D uncertain. Trimming removed 7 bases from V and 5 bases from J, with 11 bases in between. The CDR3 sequence is 12 residues long. Germline CDR1 SEHNR, CDR2 FQNEAQ (reference sequence). The CDR3 spells CASTTQFTEAFF. The DNA for the CDR3 is TGTGCCAGCACCACCCAGTTTACTGAAGCTTTCTTT.

The gene calls are TRBV5-8 and TRBJ2-5; D gene unclear. Germline V gene sequence: CDR1 SGHTS, CDR2 YDEGEE. This CDR3 spans 14 amino acids. Trimming removed 3 bases at V and 1 base at J, with 10 bases between. The CDR3 reads CASSYPVGQETQYF. CDR3 in DNA: TGTGCCAGCAGCTACCCGGTCGGCCAAGAGACCCAGTACTTC.

This clonotype was detected ten times or more. This chain joins TRBV28 and TRBJ2-1; maybe TRBD2 (5 bases). The CDR3 runs to 10 residues. The germline V gene encodes CDR1 MDHEN and CDR2 SYDVKM. V was trimmed by 8 bases and J by 9 bases, leaving 8 bases between them. The CDR3 region is CASRRGEQFF. The CDR3, as DNA: TGTGCCAGCCGACGGGGTGAGCAGTTCTTC.

This clonotype was detected many times. The J gene is TRBJ1-5, the V gene TRBV12-3 or TRBV12-4; 7 bases match TRBD1. The CDR3 is 18 residues long. Losses at the gene ends were 4 bases for V and 2 bases for J; bases not matched to a gene: 14. CDR3 DNA sequence: TGTGCCAGCAGTTCCACCCCAGGGGGAGGTTCCCGCAATCAGCCCCAGCATTTT. As protein: CASSSTPGGGSRNQPQHF.

This chain connects TRBV6-1 to TRBJ1-2; D ambiguous. CDR3 size: 11 residues. V lost 6 bases to trimming and J lost 8 bases, with 10 bases between them. Germline V gives CDR1 MNHNS, CDR2 SASEGT. CDR3 DNA: TGTGCCAGCAGCCGGTCGTGGGGCTACACCTTC. This encodes CASSRSWGYTF.

This clonotype was recorded at least ten times. The rearrangement joins TRBV28 to TRBJ1-2; 10 bases fit TRBD1. The trim removed 5 bases at V and 8 bases at J, leaving 2 bases unmatched. Germline V lookup: CDR1 MDHEN, CDR2 SYDVKM. The CDR3 totals 12 residues. CDR3 sequence reads: CASSDRGQGYTF. Written as DNA, the CDR3 is TGTGCCAGCAGTGACAGGGGGCAAGGCTACACCTTC.

This clonotype was seen at least ten times. The chain joins TRBV28 to TRBJ1-5; the match to TRBD1 covers 9 bases. The germline V gene has CDR1 MDHEN and CDR2 SYDVKM. This CDR3 contains 16 residues. V shed 5 bases and J 3 bases; nucleotides not matched to a gene: 8. The CDR3 DNA is TGTGCCAGCAGTACACCACAGGGGGCGGCCAATCAGCCCCAGCATTTT. Translating gives CASSTPQGAANQPQHF.

This clonotype was observed at least ten times. V and J are TRBV11-2 and TRBJ2-3, with unresolved D. Trimming shortened V by 1 base and J by 7 bases, and 6 bases separated the two germline ends. Germline V gene lookup returns CDR1 SGHAT and CDR2 FQNNGV. CDR3 length equals 12 residues. CDR3 sequence reads: CASSLAQNTQYF. DNA of the CDR3: TGTGCCAGCAGCTTAGCCCAAAATACGCAGTATTTT.

As for this clonotype: A far larger clone is a single base away, which makes a read error likely. The V call is TRBV20-1, the J call TRBJ2-4, with TRBD1 as a possible D gene (6 bases). The CDR3 covers 12 residues. The germline CDR1 and CDR2 sequences are DFQATT and SNEGSKA (reference sequence). The CDR3 sequence: CRARGWKREQYF. CDR3 DNA: TGTCGTGCCAGGGGTTGGAAAAGAGAGCAGTACTTC.

The chain carries TRBV19 and TRBJ2-5; D is perhaps TRBD1 (7 bases). V lost 9 bases and J lost 4, with 15 bases in between. The CDR3 length is 13 residues. The germline gives CDR1 LNHDA, CDR2 SQIVND (reference sequence). The CDR3 here is CASRQGGAETQYF. CDR3 coding DNA: TGTGCCAGCCGACAGGGCGGGGCAGAGACCCAGTACTTC.

As to this clonotype: This may stem from a read error, because a much larger clone lies one nucleotide away. The genes are TRBV6-9 and TRBJ1-4; no reliable D call. Trimming cost V 3 bases and J 8 bases, with 16 bases left between them. The CDR3 covers 15 residues. CDR1 and CDR2 from the germline V gene are MNHGY and SVAAGI. For the CDR3, the DNA is TGTGCCAGCAGTTACGTGAGCTTCCTAAGGGAAAAACTGTTTTTT. Translated, it gives CASSYVSFLREKLFF.

This clonotype was seen at least ten times. This sequence joins TRBV27 and TRBJ1-1; TRBD1 aligns across 9 bases. Losses at the gene ends were 5 bases for V and 4 bases for J; bases not matched to a gene: 8. This CDR3 is built from 15 residues. Germline V CDR1 and CDR2: MNHEY, SMNVEV (reference sequence). CDR3 amino acids: CASSHRDRVGTEAFF. For the CDR3, the DNA is TGTGCCAGCAGTCACCGGGACAGGGTTGGCACTGAAGCTTTCTTT.

This clonotype appeared many times. The chain links TRBV12-3 or TRBV12-4 to TRBJ2-5; D is possibly TRBD1 or TRBD2 (5 bases each). The CDR3 contains 17 residues. V lost 2 bases to trimming and J lost 2 bases, with 18 bases between them. CDR3 sequence reads: CASSLSLGGRRQETQYF. In DNA form, the CDR3 reads TGTGCCAGCAGTTTAAGTCTTGGGGGACGGCGGCAAGAGACCCAGTACTTC.

This clonotype has at least ten counts. The chain recombines TRBV27 with TRBJ1-6, with D maybe TRBD1 (6 bases). The CDR3 has 15 amino acids. CDR1 and CDR2 (germline): MNHEY, SMNVEV (reference sequence). V was clipped by 7 bases and J by 2 bases, with 12 bases between them. CDR3 coding DNA: TGTGCCAGCAAGGGGGAAGCGGCCTATAATTCACCCCTCCACTTT. This translates into CASKGEAAYNSPLHF.